This T cell receptor beta chain appears in the sequencing data of a study of blood T cell repertoires in COVID-19. The wider study: T cells, B-cell-depleted T cells, or PBMCs provided the cDNA or gDNA that served as material.

The CDR3 has 16 amino acids. The V end was cut by 4 bases, the J end by 3 bases, with 18 bases between. The germline V gene encodes CDR1 MNHEY and CDR2 SMNVEV (reference sequence). The method was immunoSEQ multiplex PCR; TCRdb's version includes in-frame clones alone and lacks a portion of them. The sample lists about 200,000 clones; roughly nine tenths were seen once. The sequenced sample consisted of peripheral blood. V gene TRBV27 combines with J gene TRBJ1-1, with D possibly TRBD1 on 6 matching bases. The sequence was obtained from a woman in her 70s with acute or convalescent COVID-19. CDR3 sequence (DNA): TGTGCCAGCAGTTGGCGGGGGGGCGGTGGGGACACTGAAGCTTTCTTT. Protein sequence: CASSWRGGGGDTEAFF.